Reported below is one T cell receptor (beta chain). The data stem from a study of molecular identifiers for immune sequencing clone quantification. A single record per CDR3 protein comes from TCRdb applying MiXCR to the PCR reads. The data hold approximately 680,000 distinct CDR3 sequences, with roughly 23% observed a single time. Naive CD8 T cells were sorted as CD8+CD4-CCR7+CD45RA+. This CDR3 has 19 residues. The V and J ends lost 0 bases and 0 bases, in that order; junction bases with no gene match: 7. Germline lookup yields CDR1 DFQATT and CDR2 SNEGSKA (reference sequence). The source of this sequence is a human donor in good health. Some libraries in this study had Jurkat cell RNA spiked in. This chain uses TRBV20-1 with TRBJ2-3; 15 bases fit TRBD2. Sequenced material: naive CD8+ T cells from blood, with Jurkat cell RNA spiked in. Subset defined: FACS-sorted CD8+CD4-CCR7+CD45RA+ naive T cells. CDR3 amino acids: CSAREGLAGGRPSTDTQYF. In nucleotides, the CDR3 is TGCAGTGCTAGAGAGGGACTAGCGGGAGGCCGGCCGAGCACAGATACGCAGTATTTT.